Here is one T cell receptor beta chain with its context. Its antigen is not yet known. There are no base qualities to consult, and no much larger clone falls within one base. These data originate in a study of T cells in tumors and immune-related adverse events (dated by TCRdb to 2020 to 2023). The TCR beta locus was amplified and sequenced using the immunoSEQ assay, from which bulk TCR Vbeta CDR3 data were obtained. Turning to the authors' computational methods: Non-productive CDR3s, sequences shorter than 7 amino acids, and those not starting with C or ending with F/W were excluded. Analysis was restricted to specimens with at least 1000 reads, and clonotypes were defined at the amino acid level. Clonality was calculated as 1 minus Pielou's evenness. Library sizes were equalized by abundance-weighted random subsampling with replacement, which was repeated 100 times so that 95% confidence intervals could be reported. Repertoire overlap was quantified with the Morisita overlap index, and the top 40 clones per specimen were checked for overlap with the irAE. TCRdb carries this immuneACCESS record with in-frame sequences only. Its versions omit some clonotypes, under half of them owing to an unresolved V gene in the studies checked, with the rest unexplained. V and J calls and clone size are given by that table; D and trimming were obtained from the DNA. This sample has around 22,000 clones in its table, and just over 90% of those were observed once. The top ten clones comprise roughly 1.3% of the sample.

In light of the paper, this sample's treatment or condition label describes: nivolumab (PD-1 blockade) given before sampling. The DNeasy Blood and Tissue Kit was used to extract DNA from formalin-fixed paraffin-embedded specimens. The material was lymph node tissue, obtained from a patient treated with anti-PD-1 therapy. The receptor's source is a female donor with metastatic renal cell carcinoma.

The CDR3 here reads CASSFLGRIPDTQYF. In nucleotides, the sequence is TGTGCCAGCAGTTTTCTCGGGAGGATCCCAGATACGCAGTATTTT. Here the chain combines TRBV27 and TRBJ2-3; TRBD2 matches 7 bases in the middle. The germline V gene encodes CDR1 MNHEY and CDR2 SMNVEV (reference sequence). There are 15 amino acids in the CDR3, from cysteine to phenylalanine inclusive. Solely the CDR3 DNA is kept, with 45 bases framed from the first base. Trimming takes 3 bases off V and 4 bases off J; junction bases not matched to a gene: 7.